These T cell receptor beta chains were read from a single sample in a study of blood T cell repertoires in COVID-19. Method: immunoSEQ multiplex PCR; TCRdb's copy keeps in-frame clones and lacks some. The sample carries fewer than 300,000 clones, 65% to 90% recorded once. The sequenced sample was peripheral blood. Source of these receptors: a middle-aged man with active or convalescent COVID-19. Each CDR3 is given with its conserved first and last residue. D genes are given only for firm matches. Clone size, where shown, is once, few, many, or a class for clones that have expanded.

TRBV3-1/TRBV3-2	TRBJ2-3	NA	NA	TGTGCCAGCAGGTCGCGGGGAAGCACAGATACGCAGTATTTT	CASRSRGSTDTQYF
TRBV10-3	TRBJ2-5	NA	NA	TGTGCCATCAGTGAAGGAGAGGCCCAGTACTTC	CAISEGEAQYF
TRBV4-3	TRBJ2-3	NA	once	TGCGCCAGCAGCCAAACCCCCGGACTTTCTCGCACAGATACGCAGTATTTT	CASSQTPGLSRTDTQYF
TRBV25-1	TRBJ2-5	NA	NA	TGTGCCAGCAGTGAAGGCGCGAGGGAGACCCAGTACTTC	CASSEGARETQYF
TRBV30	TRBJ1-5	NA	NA	TGTGCCTGGAGTGTATCAGGAAGGGGTCAGCCCCAGCATTTT	CAWSVSGRGQPQHF
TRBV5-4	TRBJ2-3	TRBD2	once	TGTGCCAGCAGGGAAAGAGCGGGACTCACAGATACGCAGTATTTT	CASRERAGLTDTQYF
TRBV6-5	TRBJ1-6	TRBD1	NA	TGTGCCAGCAGTTACTCGTCATCAGGGGGGAATTCACCCCTCCACTTT	CASSYSSSGGNSPLHF
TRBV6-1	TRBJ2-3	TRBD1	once	TGTGCCAGCAGTGAAGGGACAGGGAGGACAGATACGCAGTATTTT	CASSEGTGRTDTQYF
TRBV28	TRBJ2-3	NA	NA	TGTGCCAGCAGTTTACCCCCGGATACGCAGTATTTT	CASSLPPDTQYF
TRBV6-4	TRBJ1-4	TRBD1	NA	TGTGCCAGCAGTGGTCACAGGGGGAAGGAAAAACTGTTTTTT	CASSGHRGKEKLFF
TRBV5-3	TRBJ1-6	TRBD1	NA	TGTGCCAGAAGCCTTCCCAGGACAGGGGAGGGTAATTCACCCCTCCACTTT	CARSLPRTGEGNSPLHF
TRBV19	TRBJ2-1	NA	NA	TGTGCCAGTAGTATGGGGGGACTGGGGCGCAATGAGCAGTTCTTC	CASSMGGLGRNEQFF
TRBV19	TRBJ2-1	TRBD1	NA	TGTGCCAGTAGTACACCCAGGGGACAGGTGTTCTACAATGAGCAGTTCTTC	CASSTPRGQVFYNEQFF
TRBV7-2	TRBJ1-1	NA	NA	TGTGCCAGCAGCTTAGGATTCCGTTTGCGGGGGACTGAAGCTTTCTTT	CASSLGFRLRGTEAFF
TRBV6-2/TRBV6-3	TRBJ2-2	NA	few	TGTGCCAGCAGTTACCGGTTAGTCACCGGGGAGCTGTTTTTT	CASSYRLVTGELFF
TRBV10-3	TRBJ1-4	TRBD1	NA	TGTGCCATCAGCCCTAGGACAGGGAGGTTCGAAAAACTGTTTTTT	CAISPRTGRFEKLFF
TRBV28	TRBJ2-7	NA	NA	TGTGCCAGCAGTTCCCCGGGGGTCGGTGGGTACGAGCAGTACTTC	CASSSPGVGGYEQYF
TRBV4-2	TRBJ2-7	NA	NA	TGTGCCAGCAGCCAAGATGCGGGAACCTCCTACGAGCAGTACTTC	CASSQDAGTSYEQYF
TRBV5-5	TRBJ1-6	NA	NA	TGTGCCAGCAGCTTTAACAGGCAAAATTCACCCCTCCACTTT	CASSFNRQNSPLHF
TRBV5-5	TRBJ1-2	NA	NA	TGTGCCAGCAGCTTGTCGCAGGCCTATGGCTACACCTTC	CASSLSQAYGYTF
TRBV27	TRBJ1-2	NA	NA	TGTGCCAGCAGTCAACTCGGGACACAGAGCCCCTATGGCTACACCTTC	CASSQLGTQSPYGYTF
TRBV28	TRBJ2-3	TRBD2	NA	TGTGCCAGCAATCCTAGGACTAGCGGAACAGATACGCAGTATTTT	CASNPRTSGTDTQYF
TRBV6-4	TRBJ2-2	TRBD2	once	TGTGCCAGCAGCCGACTAGCGGGAGGACCAAACACCGGGGAGCTGTTTTTT	CASSRLAGGPNTGELFF
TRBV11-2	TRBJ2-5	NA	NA	TGTGCCAGCAGCTTAGATATCGGGAAGGGCCAAGAGACCCAGTACTTC	CASSLDIGKGQETQYF
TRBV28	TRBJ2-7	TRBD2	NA	TGTGCCAGCAGTACTAGCGGGACCTCCTACGAGCAGTACTTC	CASSTSGTSYEQYF
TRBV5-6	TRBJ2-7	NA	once	TGTGCCAGCAGCTTGGTGGGGCAGGGCTACGAGCAGTACTTC	CASSLVGQGYEQYF
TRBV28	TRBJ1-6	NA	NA	TGTGCCAGCAATGGCTTGGGGCAGGGTCTCAATTCACCCCTCCACTTT	CASNGLGQGLNSPLHF
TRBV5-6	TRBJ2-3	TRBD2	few	TGTGCCAGCAGGGTCGGGAGGAACACAGATACGCAGTATTTT	CASRVGRNTDTQYF
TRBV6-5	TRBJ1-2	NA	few	TGTGCCAGCAGCAGAAGAACAGACACCTATGGCTACACCTTC	CASSRRTDTYGYTF
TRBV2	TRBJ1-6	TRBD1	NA	TGTGCCAGCAGTGCCCGACAGGGGTTGGATTCACCCCTCCACTTT	CASSARQGLDSPLHF
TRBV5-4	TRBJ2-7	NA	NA	TGTGCCAGCAGCTTCAGAGGTCTGGGGCAGTACTTC	CASSFRGLGQYF
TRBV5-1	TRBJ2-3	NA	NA	TGCGCCAGCAGCCTGACACCTTTCTTGGTCACAGATACGCAGTATTTT	CASSLTPFLVTDTQYF
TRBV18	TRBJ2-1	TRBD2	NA	TGTGCCAGCTCACCAAGACTAGCGGGAGGACGGGGGAATGAGCAGTTCTTC	CASSPRLAGGRGNEQFF
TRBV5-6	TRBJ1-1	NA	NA	TGTGCCAGCAGCTTCGGGGGGAACACTGAAGCTTTCTTT	CASSFGGNTEAFF
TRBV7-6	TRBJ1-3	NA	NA	TGTGCCAGCAGCTTAGCCGGGGCTGGAAACACCATATATTTT	CASSLAGAGNTIYF
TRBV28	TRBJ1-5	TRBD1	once	TGTGCCAGCATCACACCAGGGGGCAGCCAGCCCCAGCATTTT	CASITPGGSQPQHF
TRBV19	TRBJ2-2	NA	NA	TGTGCCAGTAGTTTTTATGTCGGCGGGGAGCTGTTTTTT	CASSFYVGGELFF
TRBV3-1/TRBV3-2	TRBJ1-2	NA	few	TGTGCCAGCAGCCAAACATTTGGTGAGGCGGGGTATGGCTACACCTTC	CASSQTFGEAGYGYTF
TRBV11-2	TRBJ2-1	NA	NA	TGTGCCAGCAGCTTAGGCGGGGAGCAGTTCTTC	CASSLGGEQFF
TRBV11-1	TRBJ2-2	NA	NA	TGTGCCAGCAGCTTAGGATTCGGCGGGGAGCTGTTTTTT	CASSLGFGGELFF
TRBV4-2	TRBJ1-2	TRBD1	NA	TGTGCCAGCAGCCAAGATCTGGGGACAGGCGGGGGCTACACCTTC	CASSQDLGTGGGYTF
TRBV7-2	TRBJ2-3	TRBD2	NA	TGTGCCAGCAGCCAAGTCTCCCGCGGGACTAGCGGGAGACGAGATACGCAGTATTTT	CASSQVSRGTSGRRDTQYF
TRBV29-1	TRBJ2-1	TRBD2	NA	TGCAGCGCCCGACTTGGCGGGAGGCCCAGCTCCTACAATGAGCAGTTCTTC	CSARLGGRPSSYNEQFF
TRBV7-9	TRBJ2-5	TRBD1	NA	TGTGCCAGCAGCTTAGATGGGACAGGGTCGGAGACCCAGTACTTC	CASSLDGTGSETQYF
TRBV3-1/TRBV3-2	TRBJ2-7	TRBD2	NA	TGTGCCAGCAGCCTCGGGACTACTGGTGAGGCGCAGTACTTC	CASSLGTTGEAQYF
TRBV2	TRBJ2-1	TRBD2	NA	TGTGCCAGCAGAGGGGGGACTAGCGGGAGGAGAATGAGTGAGCAGTTCTTC	CASRGGTSGRRMSEQFF
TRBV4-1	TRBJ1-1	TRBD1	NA	TGCGCCAGCAGGGACCGACAGGGGAACACTGAAGCTTTCTTT	CASRDRQGNTEAFF
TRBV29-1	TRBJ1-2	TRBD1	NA	TGCAGCGTTACCGGGACAGCACTTAGCTACACCTTC	CSVTGTALSYTF
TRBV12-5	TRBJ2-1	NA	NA	TGTGCTAGTGGTACTCGGACAGCGACGTTCAATGAGCAGTTCTTC	CASGTRTATFNEQFF
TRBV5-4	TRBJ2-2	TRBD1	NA	TGTGCCAGCAGCTCCCTAAAGACAGGGAAAGGGACCGGGGAGCTGTTTTTT	CASSSLKTGKGTGELFF
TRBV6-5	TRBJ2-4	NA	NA	TGTGCCAGCAGTTACTCGACAGGACCCAAAAACATTCAGTACTTC	CASSYSTGPKNIQYF
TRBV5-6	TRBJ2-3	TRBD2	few	TGTGCCAGCAGCTTTTCCGGGACTAGCGGCACAGATACGCAGTATTTT	CASSFSGTSGTDTQYF
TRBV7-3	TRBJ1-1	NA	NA	TGTGCCAGCAGCTTAGATGCAGGGAACACTGAAGCTTTCTTT	CASSLDAGNTEAFF